This TCR beta chain was sequenced in a study of OX40 agonist ivuxolimab in advanced cancers. The junction had 4 bases not matched to a gene; V was cut back by 4 bases and J by 1 base. The germline gives CDR1 LNHDA, CDR2 SQIVND (reference sequence). The CDR3 consists of 17 residues. TCRdb keeps only in-frame clones here, not all; method: immunoSEQ multiplex PCR. The table shows approximately 70,000 clones, with approximately 90% occurring only once. This clone has only one observation. The clonotype was recovered from an adult with an advanced solid tumor such as melanoma, head and neck, liver or kidney cancer. The gene calls are TRBV19 and TRBJ2-6; 10 bases are a match to TRBD1. Sample: CD4+ or CD8+ T cells sorted from blood, taken in a trial of the OX40 agonist ivuxolimab. DNA of the CDR3: TGTGCCAGTAGTAAGGGGACAGGGGCATCTGGGGCCAACGTCCTGACTTTC. Its translation: CASSKGTGASGANVLTF.